Described below is a single T cell receptor (beta chain) sequence and its context. The V segment lost 8 bases and the J segment 0 bases; nucleotides outside the gene matches: 9. CDR1 is SNHLY, CDR2 FYNNEI, per germline. The CDR3 is 17 amino acids. Profiling relied on immunoSEQ multiplex PCR, and the TCRdb table lists in-frame clones only, not all of them. Altogether tens of thousands of clones are present, around 95% being singletons, with the ten largest covering approximately 1%. These data come from a study of control samples from healthy donors and cancer patients. The source is a woman aged 18-30 years in good health. Sequenced: blood. The chain couples TRBV2 to TRBJ1-3; 11 positions agree with TRBD1. CDR3 sequence: CASLADRGLISGNTIYF. The CDR3 DNA reads TGTGCCAGCCTCGCGGACAGGGGGCTGATCTCTGGAAACACCATATATTTT.